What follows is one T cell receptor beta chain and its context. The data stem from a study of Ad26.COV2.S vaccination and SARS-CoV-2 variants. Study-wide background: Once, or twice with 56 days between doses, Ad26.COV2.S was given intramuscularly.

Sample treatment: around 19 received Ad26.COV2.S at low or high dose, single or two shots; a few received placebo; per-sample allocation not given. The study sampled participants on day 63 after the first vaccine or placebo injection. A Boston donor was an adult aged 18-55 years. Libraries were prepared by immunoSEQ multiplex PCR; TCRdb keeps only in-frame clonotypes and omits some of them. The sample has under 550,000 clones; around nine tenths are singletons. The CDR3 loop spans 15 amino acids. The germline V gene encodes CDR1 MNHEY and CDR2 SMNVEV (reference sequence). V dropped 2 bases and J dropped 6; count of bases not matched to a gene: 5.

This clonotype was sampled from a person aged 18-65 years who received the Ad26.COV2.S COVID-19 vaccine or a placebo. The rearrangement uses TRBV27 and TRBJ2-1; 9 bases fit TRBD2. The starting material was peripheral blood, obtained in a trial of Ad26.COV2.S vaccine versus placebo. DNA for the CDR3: TGTGCCAGCAGTTTAAATAGCGGGAGTATCAATGAGCAGTTCTTC. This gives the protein CASSLNSGSINEQFF.